This T cell receptor (beta chain) was recovered during a study of early T cells in non-severe SARS-CoV-2 infection (dated by TCRdb to about 2021). Concerning the study at large: Because TCR sequencing relied on bulk RNA taken from unsorted whole blood, pairing of alpha and beta chains was not possible. The study at large found these results: VDJdb matching was skewed toward anti-spike CD8 responses and likely underestimated virus-specific expansions by missing private and CD4 specificities.

This was a case-control study nested in a cohort of healthcare workers in London, UK, who had nasopharyngeal swab PCR tests and blood samples taken every week. Healthcare workers were enrolled in the week of the UK lockdown, from 23 to 31 March 2020, and were followed every week for up to roughly 16 weeks. Library construction relied on 5' RACE. Sequencing took place on a NextSeq 500. In the TCR library protocol, unique molecular identifiers were attached to individual cDNA molecules to correct for PCR bias and sequencing error. Both TCR alpha and beta chains were sequenced, and tight co-correlation was observed between alpha and beta sequence abundances in each sample. Concerning the study's data processing: Decombinator V4 was used to annotate TCR sequences for V gene, J gene and CDR3. Expanded TCRs were defined as changing significantly between any two time points under a Poisson model with p below 0.0001. TCR abundances were normalised to the total number of TCRs sequenced per sample and expressed as counts per million. VDJdb, accessed 1 November 2021, was searched for CMV, EBV and SARS-CoV-2 annotated TCRs, with TCRs annotated for multiple antigens excluded. Using fastp trimming at Q25 and MiXCR clonotype assembly, TCRdb reanalyzed the public sequencing data and kept in-frame beta chains. Entries are consolidated by CDR3 protein sequence, retaining the most common genes and DNA. The V and J calls were not made by the authors but by TCRdb's processing. For this sample the table gives under 60,000 distinct CDR3 sequences, of which around 5.6% were detected only once. Roughly 4.7% of the sample goes to the ten largest clones.

This clonotype was seen ten or more times. The antigen this receptor binds is unknown. Per-base quality was not reported, and no clone a single base away is much larger than it. The source material was whole blood. The TCR was taken from an adult who was a healthcare worker with PCR-confirmed SARS-CoV-2 infection or an uninfected control (not recorded which).

The CDR3 is CASRAQGGSPLHF. The nucleotide sequence is TGTGCCAGCAGGGCACAGGGGGGTTCACCCCTCCACTTT. The chain couples TRBV2 to TRBJ1-6, with 8 bases aligning to TRBD1. The CDR3 contains 13 residues, cysteine and phenylalanine counted. The DNA shown is the 39-base CDR3, in frame from base 1. From a lookup of the germline V gene, CDR1 and CDR2 are SNHLY and FYNNEI. V trim: 6 bases; J trim: 9 bases; unmatched bases: 4.